This T cell receptor (beta chain) was found in a study of blood T cell repertoires in COVID-19. As handled by the study authors: From reference gene primer amplification, estimates of nucleated cell counts were derived. TCRdb's copy holds only in-frame clones and misses some; the assay was immunoSEQ multiplex PCR. From that table come the V and J calls and clone size; the DNA was used to work out D and trimming. Of 65,000 to 75,000 clones listed, more than 90% are singletons. V was pared by 4 bases and J by 11 bases, with 16 bases between. Per germline, CDR1 SGHKS and CDR2 YYEKEE (reference sequence). The length of the CDR3 is 14 residues.

This sequence was found in a human donor with active COVID-19. The donor label of this sample is uncertain. The sample was peripheral blood. This chain connects TRBV5-5 to TRBJ1-6, with D perhaps matching TRBD1 (6 bases). The CDR3 DNA is TGTGCCAGCAGCCCATGGACAGATCGGCCACCCCTCCACTTT. As protein: CASSPWTDRPPLHF.